Below are 28 T cell receptor beta chains sequenced from a single sample in a study of T cells in Graves' hyperthyroidism and ophthalmopathy. The source material, RNA transcripts, was used to amplify TCR beta CDR3 regions. TCR CDR3 regions were first amplified by RT-PCR with HTBI primers. TCRdb re-called the multiplex PCR reads through MiXCR, storing one row per CDR3 protein. The profile covers about 400,000 distinct CDR3 sequences, with 12% to 15% appearing a single time and approximately 19% taken by the ten largest. Sequencing was carried out using blood. These receptor sequences come from a woman in her sixties or seventies with Graves' ophthalmopathy.

At least ten counts were recorded for this clonotype. This rearrangement joins TRBV11-2 to TRBJ2-1; D is unclear. The germline V and J ends were trimmed by 0 bases and 12 bases, with 9 bases remaining between them. Germline V gene sequence: CDR1 SGHAT, CDR2 FQNNGV. CDR3 size: 12 residues. The CDR3 DNA is TGTGCCAGCAGCTTAGAAGGGCCCGGGCAGTTCTTC. Translating it yields CASSLEGPGQFF.

V gene TRBV6-1 combines with J gene TRBJ1-5; tentative D call: TRBD1 (5 bases). In germline, CDR1 is MNHNS, CDR2 SASEGT. This CDR3 is built from 16 residues. V lost 5 bases and J lost 4, with 18 bases in between. CDR3 DNA sequence: TGTGCCAGCAGTCCCCGGGGGGGGGGGTCAAATCAGCCCCAGCATTTT. This sequence encodes CASSPRGGGSNQPQHF.

This clonotype was counted a few times. The gene calls are TRBV9 and TRBJ1-1; D unclear. Germline V gives CDR1 SGDLS, CDR2 YYNGEE. Trimming removed 0 bases from V and 1 base from J, with 13 bases in between. The CDR3 spans 16 residues. The chain's CDR3 is CASSVGPPGGNTEAFF. CDR3 nucleotides: TGTGCCAGCAGCGTAGGGCCCCCCGGCGGGAACACTGAAGCTTTCTTT. Looking up the rest from reference TRBV9 and TRBJ1-1 gives the full variable domain: DSGVTQTPKHLITATGQRVTLRCSPRSGDLSVYWYQQSLDQGLQFLIQYYNGEERAKGNILERFSAQQFPDLHSELNLSSLELGDSALYFCASSVGPPGGNTEAFFGQGTRLTVV.

At least ten counts were recorded for this clonotype. The rearrangement joins TRBV20-1 to TRBJ2-5, with D possibly being TRBD2 (5 bases). The CDR3 consists of 14 residues. V was pared by 0 bases and J by 5 bases, with 13 bases between. Germline V CDR1 and CDR2: DFQATT, SNEGSKA (reference sequence). CDR3 sequence (DNA): TGCAGTGCTAGAGATCCACCAGGAGGCGAGACCCAGTACTTC. Translation gives CSARDPPGGETQYF.

This clonotype was recorded a few times. The rearrangement links TRBV6-2 or TRBV6-3 to TRBJ2-5; 13 bases agree with TRBD2. CDR3 length equals 17 residues. Germline V gives CDR1 MNHEY, CDR2 SVGEGT. After removal of 5 bases from V and 4 bases from J, the junction contained 10 bases not matched to a gene. For the CDR3, the DNA is TGTGCCAGCAGTCCTGGACTAGCGGGAGCCACCCCAGAGACCCAGTACTTC. Its translation is CASSPGLAGATPETQYF.

This clonotype was seen ten or more times. The rearrangement uses TRBV5-1 and TRBJ2-7; 8 bases agree with TRBD1. V lost 7 bases to trimming and J lost 3 bases; unmatched junction nucleotides: 6. This CDR3 contains 13 residues. Germline values: CDR1 SGHRS, CDR2 YFSETQ. CDR3 amino acids: CASSGTGVYEQYF. CDR3 nucleotides: TGCGCCAGCTCCGGGACAGGCGTCTACGAGCAGTACTTC.

On this clonotype: Being one base from a much bigger clone, this may be a read error. The rearrangement joins TRBV28 to TRBJ1-5, with 8 bases that match TRBD1. CDR3 length: 16 amino acids. The V segment lost 5 bases and the J segment 0 bases; nucleotides outside the gene matches: 6. Germline loops: CDR1 MDHEN, CDR2 SYDVKM. CDR3 sequence reads: CASSTRTGNSNQPQHF. Written as DNA, the CDR3 is TGTGCCAGCAGTACCAGGACAGGGAATAGCAATCAGCCCCAGCATTTT.

Only a few counts were recorded for this clonotype. The CDR3 end shows no conserved phenylalanine or tryptophan, and so a read error is likely. The chain employs TRBV6-2 or TRBV6-3 and TRBJ1-1, with D possibly matching TRBD1 (5 bases). The length of the CDR3 is 13 residues. The V gene's germline CDR1 is MNHEY and CDR2 SVGEGT. The V and J ends lost 6 bases and 3 bases respectively, with 11 bases between them. CDR3: CASRRGAYTEAFL. As DNA, the CDR3 is TGTGCCAGCAGGCGGGGCGCGTACACTGAAGCTTTCCTT.

There are a few counts of this clonotype. The chain uses TRBV24-1 and TRBJ2-1, with D perhaps matching TRBD1 or TRBD2 (6 bases each). Germline V gene data show CDR1 as KGHDR and CDR2 as SFDVKD. This CDR3 contains 15 residues. Trimming took off 7 bases at V and 5 bases at J, with 17 bases between the two ends. CDR3 nucleotides: TGTGCCACCAGCGAAAGGGGGGAAGGGAACAATGAGCAGTTCTTC. Translation gives CATSERGEGNNEQFF.

This clonotype was seen at least ten times. J is TRBJ2-5 and V is TRBV11-1; 7 bases map to TRBD1. Germline trimming cut 1 base from V and 8 bases from J; bases unmatched to any gene: 7. CDR3 length: 14 amino acids. Germline CDR1 SGHAT, CDR2 FQDESV (reference sequence). The CDR3 loop is CASSLGTGVLTQYF. CDR3 in DNA: TGTGCCAGCAGCTTAGGGACAGGAGTATTAACCCAGTACTTC.

This clonotype was seen more than once but under ten times. The V call is TRBV2, the J call TRBJ2-5; TRBD2 might be the D (5 bases). Germline lookup yields CDR1 SNHLY and CDR2 FYNNEI. The CDR3 sequence is 13 residues long. Trimming removed 7 bases at V and 2 bases at J, with 11 bases between. The CDR3 loop reads CASKLGLQETQYF. The CDR3 coding sequence is TGTGCCAGCAAATTAGGACTGCAAGAGACCCAGTACTTC.

A remark on this clonotype: A much larger clonotype is one base distant, so this may be a read error. The chain has TRBV5-1 and TRBJ2-7, with 10 nucleotides matching TRBD2. The germline V gene has CDR1 SGHRS and CDR2 YFSETQ. The CDR3 spans 16 residues. Losses at the gene ends were 0 bases for V and 5 bases for J; bases not matched to a gene: 8. CDR3 sequence (DNA): TGCGCCAGCAGCTTGGCCGGGACTAGCGTATCCCACGAGCAGTACTTC. Its protein product is CASSLAGTSVSHEQYF.

V and J are TRBV18 and TRBJ2-1; TRBD2 agrees at 7 bases. V was clipped by 0 bases and J by 10 bases; unmatched bases: 3. Per the germline V gene, CDR1 is KGHSH and CDR2 is LQKENI. The CDR3 is 13 amino acids. The CDR3 region is CASSPPTSAEQFF. The CDR3 DNA sequence: TGTGCCAGCTCACCACCAACTAGCGCGGAGCAGTTCTTC.

In its sample, this clonotype was seen many times. The genes are TRBV5-1 and TRBJ2-2; 8 bases align to TRBD1. The germline gives CDR1 SGHRS, CDR2 YFSETQ. After removal of 3 bases from V and 1 base from J, the junction contained 2 bases not matched to a gene. This CDR3 region has 15 residues. CDR3 amino acids: CASSSGQENTGELFF. CDR3 DNA: TGCGCCAGCAGCTCGGGACAGGAGAACACCGGGGAGCTGTTTTTT. Full variable domain (missing parts from reference TRBV5-1 and TRBJ2-2): KAGVTQTPRYLIKTRGQQVTLSCSPISGHRSVSWYQQTPGQGLQFLFEYFSETQRNKGNFPGRFSGRQFSNSRSEMNVSTLELGDSALYLCASSSGQENTGELFFGEGSRLTVL.

This clonotype was seen more than once but under ten times. This chain connects TRBV6-5 to TRBJ2-7; D is undetermined. CDR3 size: 15 residues. Looked up from germline, CDR1 is MNHEY and CDR2 is SVGAGI. V lost 2 bases and J lost 0, with 11 bases in between. DNA of the CDR3: TGTGCCAGCAGTTACGGGCAGCCGAGCTCCTACGAGCAGTACTTC. Translation: CASSYGQPSSYEQYF.

This clonotype came up a few times. CDR3 sequence: CAWSVGGSGANVLTF. CDR3 nucleotides: TGTGCCTGGAGTGTAGGGGGCTCTGGGGCCAACGTCCTGACTTTC. This chain joins TRBV30 and TRBJ2-6; D is perhaps TRBD1 (6 bases). The V and J ends lost 0 bases and 0 bases respectively, with 6 bases between them. This CDR3 comprises 15 residues. Per the germline V gene, CDR1 is GTSNPN and CDR2 is SVGIG (reference sequence). Complete variable domain (other parts from reference TRBV30 and TRBJ2-6): SQTIHQWPATLVQPVGSPLSLECTVEGTSNPNLYWYRQAAGRGLQLLFYSVGIGQISSEVPQNLSASRPQDRQFILSSKKLLLSDSGFYLCAWSVGGSGANVLTFGAGSRLTVL.

This clonotype occurred many times. The chain recombines TRBV6-1 with TRBJ2-5; D uncertain. The CDR3 spans 13 residues. CDR1 is MNHNS, CDR2 SASEGT, per germline. V shed 7 bases and J shed 5 bases, with 14 bases lying between them. CDR3 nucleotide sequence: TGTGCCAGCACATTTTGGACGACCGAGACCCAGTACTTC. This sequence encodes CASTFWTTETQYF.

This chain joins TRBV10-3 and TRBJ2-3; 9 bases fit TRBD2. Germline loops: CDR1 ENHRY, CDR2 SYGVKD. V shed 6 bases and J 5 bases; nucleotides not matched to a gene: 9. CDR3 size: 15 residues. The CDR3 DNA sequence: TGTGCCATCAGCCAATTTAGCGGGAGTGGAGATACGCAGTATTTT. Translation gives CAISQFSGSGDTQYF.

This clonotype occurred many times. This chain joins TRBV11-3 and TRBJ2-1; D perhaps matches TRBD2 (6 bases). V was trimmed by 3 bases and J by 2 bases, leaving 11 bases between them. Germline-derived CDR1 and CDR2 are SGHNT and YENEEA. There are 15 residues in the CDR3. CDR3 nucleotides: TGTGCCAGCAGCTTCGGCGCTAGCGCCTACAATGAGCAGTTCTTC. It specifies CASSFGASAYNEQFF.

This sequence joins TRBV6-1 and TRBJ2-1; D is perhaps TRBD2 (7 bases). With 10 bases removed from V and 7 bases from J, the gap between germline ends came to 23 bases. Germline assignment: CDR1 MNHNS and CDR2 SASEGT. The CDR3 totals 15 residues. Here the CDR3 DNA reads TGTGCCACAACTAACAGGGAGCGGGGTTTAAATGAGCAGTTCTTC. The encoded protein is CATTNRERGLNEQFF.

This sequence joins TRBV3-1 and TRBJ1-1, with D possibly being TRBD1 (6 bases). Germline V CDR1 and CDR2: LGHDT, YNNKEL (reference sequence). V dropped 0 bases and J dropped 1 base, with 12 bases sitting between them. The CDR3 consists of 16 residues. DNA of the CDR3: TGTGCCAGCAGCCAAGAAAACAGGGCCCCGAACACTGAAGCTTTCTTT. Protein sequence: CASSQENRAPNTEAFF.

The chain employs TRBV4-1 and TRBJ1-6; unclear D gene. Germline CDR1 and CDR2: MGHRA and YSYEKL. V lost 0 bases, J lost 7 bases, and 7 bases lay in between. This CDR3 comprises 14 residues. CDR3 region: CASSQDWKNSPLHF. The CDR3 DNA is TGCGCCAGCAGCCAAGATTGGAAGAATTCACCCCTCCACTTT.

The chain couples TRBV5-6 to TRBJ1-3; perhaps TRBD1 as D (6 bases). Trimming stripped 3 bases from V and 0 bases from J, with 13 bases between. The germline CDR1 and CDR2 sequences are SGHDT and YYEEEE. The CDR3 covers 16 residues. The CDR3 DNA sequence: TGTGCCAGCAGCTCCCGGGGACAAACCTCTGGAAACACCATATATTTT. Encoded protein: CASSSRGQTSGNTIYF.

The rearrangement links TRBV19 to TRBJ1-1; 7 positions agree with TRBD1. The CDR3 is 15 amino acids. Per the germline V gene, CDR1 is LNHDA and CDR2 is SQIVND (reference sequence). Trimming removed 1 base from V and 0 bases from J; junction bases left unmatched: 2. As DNA, the CDR3 is TGTGCCAGTAGTATAGGACAGGGATTGAACACTGAAGCTTTCTTT. This translates into CASSIGQGLNTEAFF.

This clonotype was recorded a few times. This rearrangement joins TRBV6-2 or TRBV6-3 to TRBJ2-4; 13 bases are a match to TRBD2. CDR3 length equals 18 residues. Germline V gene lookup returns CDR1 MNHEY and CDR2 SVGEGT. V dropped 6 bases and J dropped 6; count of bases not matched to a gene: 14. The DNA of the CDR3 is TGTGCCAGCAGCCATCCTGGACTAGCGGGAGAGGCGAGAAACATTCAGTACTTC. Protein sequence: CASSHPGLAGEARNIQYF.

The chain employs TRBV10-3 and TRBJ2-7; D not resolved. The CDR3 covers 12 residues. Looked up from germline, CDR1 is ENHRY and CDR2 is SYGVKD. Trimming took 3 bases from V and 4 from J, leaving 7 bases between them. CDR3 nucleotide sequence: TGTGCCATCAGTGAACAGAATTACGAGCAGTACTTC. It translates to CAISEQNYEQYF.

This clonotype was detected ten times or more. The chain couples TRBV12-3 or TRBV12-4 to TRBJ2-5; 9 bases align to TRBD2. J was trimmed by 1 base and V by 6 bases; bases with no gene match: 15. The CDR3 loop spans 18 amino acids. The DNA of the CDR3 is TGTGCCAGCAGCCCCCCCCTAGCGGGATTGTCCCTCCAAGAGACCCAGTACTTC. Protein: CASSPPLAGLSLQETQYF.

This clonotype was observed many times. This chain uses TRBV11-2 with TRBJ1-4, with D hard to call. Per the germline V gene, CDR1 is SGHAT and CDR2 is FQNNGV. CDR3 size: 15 residues. Trimming removed 1 base from V and 5 bases from J, with 11 bases in between. DNA for the CDR3: TGTGCCAGCAGCTTAGGTTTGACCCTCAATGAAAAACTGTTTTTT. Protein sequence: CASSLGLTLNEKLFF.